This T cell receptor beta chain was profiled in a study of cytomegalovirus exposure and HLA in healthy donors. Points from the study as a whole: Several of the most significant clusters appeared linked to common viral pathogens, based on a later analysis. Trimming of TCR beta V- and J-genes showed a link, identified in a later analysis, to a missense DCLRE1C variant.

Primers included in the PCR were 60 Vbeta and 13 Jbeta primers. Method: immunoSEQ multiplex PCR; TCRdb's copy keeps in-frame clones and lacks some. Of 110,000 to 150,000 clones detected, around 80% appear once; the ten largest clones hold roughly 2.9%. Comment on this clone: Its antigen is as yet unknown.

The V end lost 5 bases, the J end lost 4 bases, and 15 bases lay between the germline ends. Germline CDR1 is SNHLY and CDR2 is FYNNEI. The CDR3 sequence is 15 residues long. The sample was PBMCs. This receptor was taken from a female donor in good health and CMV-seronegative. The genes are TRBV2 and TRBJ1-5; D possibly corresponds to TRBD1 (5 bases). CDR3 nucleotides: TGTGCCAGCAGTCAGTCGGGTAGGGGTAATCAGCCCCAGCATTTT. Translating gives CASSQSGRGNQPQHF.